The entry below describes one TCR beta chain. This sample stems from a study of T cells after yellow fever vaccination. TCRdb called the 5' RACE reads again in MiXCR, with one record for every CDR3 protein. This table holds nearly 550,000 distinct CDR3 sequences, roughly a fifth found once. The CDR3 runs to 12 residues. Trimming pared 2 bases from V and 5 bases from J, leaving 7 bases between. CDR1 is MNHEY and CDR2 is SVGEGT in the germline V gene. This clonotype originated in a young man who received the YFV17D yellow fever vaccine. The V and J genes are TRBV6-2 or TRBV6-3 and TRBJ2-7; perhaps TRBD2 as D (6 bases). Material: PBMCs, obtained 15 days after the yellow fever booster vaccination. The CDR3 here is CASSYGGHEQYF. CDR3 DNA sequence: TGTGCCAGCAGTTACGGAGGGCACGAGCAGTACTTC.